Listed below are T cell receptor beta chains from one sample, sequenced in a study of blood T cell repertoires in COVID-19. Data came from immunoSEQ multiplex PCR; TCRdb stores just in-frame clones and leaves some out. The data hold a few hundred thousand clones, with around 89% observed a single time. The sample comprised peripheral blood. These receptors all come from a woman aged 40 to 50 with acute or convalescent COVID-19. Both conserved end residues are part of each CDR3. A D gene is named only where the DNA matches it firmly. Size is stated for part of the rows, as once, few or many counts, or as a class when the clone is expanded.

v_gene: TRBV4-1
abundance: NA
d_gene: TRBD1
j_gene: TRBJ1-3
CDR3aa: CASSQENRGGNTIYF
CDR3nt: TGCGCCAGCAGCCAAGAAAACAGGGGAGGAAACACCATATATTTT

v_gene: TRBV9
abundance: NA
d_gene: TRBD1
j_gene: TRBJ1-1
CDR3aa: CASSPDREAFF
CDR3nt: TGTGCCAGCAGCCCGGACAGGGAAGCTTTCTTT

v_gene: TRBV11-2
abundance: once
d_gene: NA
j_gene: TRBJ1-4
CDR3aa: CASSLGTGRANEKLFF
CDR3nt: TGTGCCAGCAGCTTGGGAACAGGGCGAGCTAATGAAAAACTGTTTTTT

v_gene: TRBV6-2/TRBV6-3
abundance: NA
d_gene: NA
j_gene: TRBJ1-1
CDR3aa: CASSSYQGRERFGNTEAFF
CDR3nt: TGTGCCAGCAGTTCCTACCAGGGCAGGGAAAGGTTTGGGAACACTGAAGCTTTCTTT

v_gene: TRBV5-1
abundance: NA
d_gene: TRBD1
j_gene: TRBJ1-5
CDR3aa: CASSMGTDSNQPQHF
CDR3nt: TGCGCCAGCAGTATGGGGACAGATAGCAATCAGCCCCAGCATTTT

v_gene: TRBV4-1
abundance: NA
d_gene: TRBD1
j_gene: TRBJ1-1
CDR3aa: CASSPSTGSDTEAFF
CDR3nt: TGCGCCAGCAGCCCATCGACAGGGTCGGACACTGAAGCTTTCTTT

v_gene: TRBV5-6
abundance: NA
d_gene: NA
j_gene: TRBJ1-1
CDR3aa: CASSPSGGMNTEAFF
CDR3nt: TGTGCCAGCAGCCCCTCGGGGGGGATGAACACTGAAGCTTTCTTT

v_gene: TRBV7-3
abundance: NA
d_gene: TRBD1
j_gene: TRBJ1-1
CDR3aa: CASSLSGTANTEAFF
CDR3nt: TGTGCCAGCAGCCTATCCGGGACAGCGAACACTGAAGCTTTCTTT

v_gene: TRBV28
abundance: NA
d_gene: TRBD2
j_gene: TRBJ2-1
CDR3aa: CASSLMTSGVHEQFF
CDR3nt: TGTGCCAGCAGTTTGATGACTAGCGGGGTTCATGAGCAGTTCTTC

v_gene: TRBV6-5
abundance: NA
d_gene: NA
j_gene: TRBJ1-2
CDR3aa: CASSYTGSTNYGYTF
CDR3nt: TGTGCCAGCAGTTACACCGGGTCCACTAACTATGGCTACACCTTC

v_gene: TRBV3-1/TRBV3-2
abundance: NA
d_gene: NA
j_gene: TRBJ1-1
CDR3aa: CASSQGSAGTEAFF
CDR3nt: TGTGCCAGCAGCCAAGGGAGCGCCGGCACTGAAGCTTTCTTT

v_gene: TRBV11-2
abundance: few
d_gene: TRBD2
j_gene: TRBJ2-3
CDR3aa: CASSSSGDTDTQYF
CDR3nt: TGTGCCAGCAGCTCTAGCGGTGACACAGATACGCAGTATTTT

v_gene: TRBV20-1
abundance: NA
d_gene: TRBD2
j_gene: TRBJ2-3
CDR3aa: CSASGGGAKDTQYF
CDR3nt: TGCAGTGCTAGTGGCGGGGGGGCGAAAGATACGCAGTATTTT

v_gene: TRBV6-2/TRBV6-3
abundance: NA
d_gene: TRBD1
j_gene: TRBJ1-2
CDR3aa: CASSYQGQGYGYTF
CDR3nt: TGTGCCAGCAGTTACCAAGGACAGGGCTATGGCTACACCTTC

v_gene: TRBV5-4
abundance: NA
d_gene: TRBD1
j_gene: TRBJ1-1
CDR3aa: CASSLGQGMNTEAFF
CDR3nt: TGTGCCAGCAGCTTGGGACAGGGGATGAACACTGAAGCTTTCTTT

v_gene: TRBV25-1
abundance: NA
d_gene: TRBD1
j_gene: TRBJ1-5
CDR3aa: CASVGTAGWPQHF
CDR3nt: TGTGCCAGCGTCGGGACAGCGGGTTGGCCCCAGCATTTT

v_gene: TRBV10-3
abundance: NA
d_gene: TRBD1
j_gene: TRBJ1-6
CDR3aa: CAISGTDRAYNSPLHF
CDR3nt: TGTGCCATCAGTGGGACGGACAGGGCATATAATTCACCCCTCCACTTT

v_gene: TRBV12-3/TRBV12-4
abundance: NA
d_gene: NA
j_gene: TRBJ1-4
CDR3aa: CASSLGGRGLFF
CDR3nt: TGTGCCAGCAGTTTAGGAGGGCGGGGACTGTTTTTT

v_gene: TRBV23-1
abundance: NA
d_gene: NA
j_gene: TRBJ2-2
CDR3aa: CASSQSRSHYTGELFF
CDR3nt: TGCGCCAGCAGTCAATCGCGAAGTCACTACACCGGGGAGCTGTTTTTT

v_gene: TRBV19
abundance: NA
d_gene: NA
j_gene: TRBJ1-6
CDR3aa: CASNWDTSSYNSPLHF
CDR3nt: TGTGCCAGTAATTGGGACACGAGCTCCTATAATTCACCCCTCCACTTT

v_gene: TRBV4-2
abundance: NA
d_gene: TRBD1
j_gene: TRBJ1-6
CDR3aa: CASSHEGQRKRNSPLHF
CDR3nt: TGTGCCAGCAGCCACGAGGGACAGCGGAAAAGGAATTCACCCCTCCACTTT

v_gene: TRBV27
abundance: NA
d_gene: TRBD2
j_gene: TRBJ2-1
CDR3aa: CASRPAGSSYNEQFF
CDR3nt: TGTGCCAGCAGGCCAGCGGGAAGCTCCTACAATGAGCAGTTCTTC

v_gene: TRBV27
abundance: NA
d_gene: TRBD1
j_gene: TRBJ1-4
CDR3aa: CASSFSAGTVHEKLFF
CDR3nt: TGTGCCAGCAGTTTTTCCGCCGGGACAGTTCATGAAAAACTGTTTTTT

v_gene: TRBV9
abundance: NA
d_gene: TRBD1
j_gene: TRBJ1-6
CDR3aa: CASSVASSGQANNSPLHF
CDR3nt: TGTGCCAGCAGCGTAGCTAGTTCGGGACAGGCCAATAATTCACCCCTCCACTTT

v_gene: TRBV12-3/TRBV12-4
abundance: NA
d_gene: NA
j_gene: TRBJ1-1
CDR3aa: CASSGPPMEAFF
CDR3nt: TGTGCCAGCAGTGGGCCACCGATGGAAGCTTTCTTT

v_gene: TRBV3-1/TRBV3-2
abundance: NA
d_gene: TRBD1
j_gene: TRBJ1-2
CDR3aa: CASSQGRGYSYTF
CDR3nt: TGTGCCAGCAGCCAAGGCAGGGGGTATAGCTACACCTTC

v_gene: TRBV5-1
abundance: NA
d_gene: TRBD1
j_gene: TRBJ2-3
CDR3aa: CASSSDRGADTQYF
CDR3nt: TGCGCCAGCAGCTCAGACAGGGGCGCAGATACGCAGTATTTT

v_gene: TRBV12-5
abundance: NA
d_gene: NA
j_gene: TRBJ1-1
CDR3aa: CASGSATGNTEAFF
CDR3nt: TGTGCTAGTGGTTCTGCTACAGGGAACACTGAAGCTTTCTTT

v_gene: TRBV11-3
abundance: NA
d_gene: TRBD2
j_gene: TRBJ2-5
CDR3aa: CASSQRGGQETQYF
CDR3nt: TGTGCCAGCAGCCAACGGGGGGGGCAAGAGACCCAGTACTTC

v_gene: TRBV7-3
abundance: NA
d_gene: TRBD1
j_gene: TRBJ1-1
CDR3aa: CASSLQGGSTEAFF
CDR3nt: TGTGCCAGCAGCTTGCAGGGGGGTAGCACTGAAGCTTTCTTT

v_gene: TRBV19
abundance: NA
d_gene: NA
j_gene: TRBJ2-1
CDR3aa: CASSTSGTGYYSSYNEQFF
CDR3nt: TGTGCCAGTAGTACTTCAGGTACAGGCTACTACAGCTCCTACAATGAGCAGTTCTTC

v_gene: TRBV4-1
abundance: once
d_gene: NA
j_gene: TRBJ1-1
CDR3aa: CASSQIPGGGTEAFF
CDR3nt: TGCGCCAGCAGCCAAATCCCGGGGGGCGGCACTGAAGCTTTCTTT

v_gene: TRBV7-9
abundance: NA
d_gene: TRBD1
j_gene: TRBJ1-1
CDR3aa: CASSPQGVNTEAFF
CDR3nt: TGTGCCAGCAGCCCACAGGGGGTGAACACTGAAGCTTTCTTT

v_gene: TRBV3-1/TRBV3-2
abundance: once
d_gene: NA
j_gene: TRBJ2-1
CDR3aa: CASSQEAPGDSLNNEQFF
CDR3nt: TGTGCCAGCAGCCAAGAGGCCCCTGGTGACTCTTTGAACAATGAGCAGTTCTTC

v_gene: TRBV9
abundance: NA
d_gene: NA
j_gene: TRBJ2-3
CDR3aa: CASSVGLVGTDTQYF
CDR3nt: TGTGCCAGCAGCGTAGGACTAGTAGGGACAGATACGCAGTATTTT

v_gene: TRBV1
abundance: NA
d_gene: NA
j_gene: TRBJ1-1
CDR3aa: CTSSPDVVPGQGMNTEAFF
CDR3nt: TGCACCAGCAGCCCAGACGTAGTTCCGGGACAGGGGATGAACACTGAAGCTTTCTTT

v_gene: TRBV5-1
abundance: once
d_gene: NA
j_gene: TRBJ1-6
CDR3aa: CASSSVGESSYNSPLHF
CDR3nt: TGCGCCAGCAGCTCTGTCGGGGAGAGCTCCTATAATTCACCCCTCCACTTT

v_gene: TRBV6-4
abundance: NA
d_gene: TRBD1
j_gene: TRBJ2-6
CDR3aa: CASSDSGDRPSGANVLTF
CDR3nt: TGTGCCAGCAGTGACTCGGGGGACAGACCCTCTGGGGCCAACGTCCTGACTTTC

v_gene: TRBV24-1
abundance: NA
d_gene: TRBD1
j_gene: TRBJ1-5
CDR3aa: CARTGGTNQPQHF
CDR3nt: TGTGCCCGGACAGGGGGCACGAATCAGCCCCAGCATTTT

v_gene: TRBV12-3/TRBV12-4
abundance: NA
d_gene: NA
j_gene: TRBJ2-5
CDR3aa: CASSLGLRETQYF
CDR3nt: TGTGCCAGCAGTTTAGGACTGAGGGAGACCCAGTACTTC